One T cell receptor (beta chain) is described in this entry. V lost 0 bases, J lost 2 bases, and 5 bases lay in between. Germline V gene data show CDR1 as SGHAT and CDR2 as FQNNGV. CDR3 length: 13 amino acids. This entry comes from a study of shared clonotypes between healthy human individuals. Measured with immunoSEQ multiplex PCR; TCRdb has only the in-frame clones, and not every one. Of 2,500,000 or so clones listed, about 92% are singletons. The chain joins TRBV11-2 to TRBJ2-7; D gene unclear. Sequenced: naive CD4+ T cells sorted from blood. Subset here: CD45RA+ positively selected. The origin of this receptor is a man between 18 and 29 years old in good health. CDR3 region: CASSLELPYEQYF. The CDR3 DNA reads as TGTGCCAGCAGCTTAGAATTACCCTACGAGCAGTACTTC.